The following is a TCR beta chain sequence with its context. Its recognized antigen is unknown. The record has no base qualities; no much larger clone is one base away. The donors were healthy, HIV-negative adults with no recently reported acute infections or vaccinations. Every donor was a Caucasian adult residing in Nashville, Tennessee, USA. CD4+ T cells were enriched by magnetic negative selection, after which naive cells were positively selected on CD45RA and the negative fraction was taken as the memory subset. Blood was obtained by leukapheresis, after which PBMCs were separated by Ficoll-Histopaque density gradient centrifugation and cryopreserved in liquid nitrogen vapor phase. Analytical flow cytometry was used to check the purity and quantity of every magnetically sorted T cell population. From each sorted fraction, genomic DNA was isolated and quantified by UV absorbance on a Nanodrop 2000c.

Using the deep immunoSEQ assay, multiplex PCR amplified TCR CDR3 regions from genomic DNA. For each cell subset, the extracted genomic DNA was distributed evenly across all wells of several immunoSEQ 96-well plates, and each plate served as one replicate. For sorted subsets, each replicate PCR was loaded with 150 to 250 ng genomic DNA, equivalent to approximately 33,000 T cell genomes. The purified libraries were quantified using a Qubit 3.0 fluorometer, sized with a Bioanalyzer 2100, and then quantified again using the KAPA Library Quantification kit. Every immunoSEQ 96-well plate was sequenced on a dedicated single-read 150-cycle Illumina NextSeq 550 flow cell. The authors' pipeline ran thus. Because the immunoSEQ output held only junctional sequences and lacked quality scores, the filtering could not match the filtering applied to full-length reads. Sequences were annotated with PyIR, a Python wrapper for IgBLAST v1.9, using IMGT germline references to assign V/J genes and CDR3. Reads were removed for weak V/J assignments (E-value above 1e-6), missing CDR3, stop codons, out-of-frame junctions, or ambiguous translated residues. V3J clonotypes were defined by identical inferred V gene, J gene, and CDR3 amino acid sequence. Percentage overlap between repertoires was calculated by dividing the number of shared unique clonotypes by the size of the smaller repertoire. RTK rarefaction, the Chao1 estimator, and Recon v2.1 estimates of unobserved clonotypes were used to assess repertoire richness. For all TCRbeta clonotypes obtained by the gDNA method from several donors, generation probabilities were computed with OLGA. TCRdb took over this immuneACCESS table, retaining in-frame rearrangements with V and J assigned. Such tables are incomplete; in checked studies, under half of the missing clones stem from an unresolved V gene, and the remainder is unexplained. Clone size and the V and J calls come from that table; the DNA yielded D and trimming. For this sample the table gives roughly 1,600,000 clones, of which approximately 98.5% were detected only once. About 0.35% of the sample rests with the top ten.

The CDR3 runs 15 residues from the cysteine to the phenylalanine. Here the CDR3 DNA is all that survives: 45 bases in frame from base 1. The germline V gene provides CDR1 MNHNS and CDR2 SASEGT. V is pared back by 5 bases and J by 3 bases, with 16 bases lying between the germline termini. The sample is drawn from a study of shared clonotypes between healthy human individuals (dated by TCRdb to 2020 to 2022). Describing the broader study: The cohort comprised a couple of women and a few men aged 18 to 49 years. For each donor, CD4 naive and CD4 memory were each given three plates, CD8 naive was given two plates, and CD8 memory was given one plate. To estimate repertoire size and how much clonotype sharing occurs between individuals, the study deeply sequenced the blood TCR repertoires of about five healthy adults. Different laboratories and diverse techniques were used to prepare libraries and sequence TCR repertoires, to increase sequencing depth and limit assay-specific biases. Each donor's leukapheresis produced roughly between roughly 0.94 and 9.5 billion PBMCs. Results the study describes overall, beyond this receptor: Only blood was sampled, and tissue TCR repertoires likely differ from those in blood. Compared with non-shared clonotypes, the clonotypes found in all four sorted-subset donors had higher generation probabilities. Sharing across a handful of donors was observed for 5% to 6.5% of naive CD4, about 4% of naive CD8, over 2% of memory CD4, and approximately 0.41% of memory CD8 clonotypes. Naive subsets generally had larger estimated clonotype richness than memory subsets. Pairwise subsampling led to the expectation that sequencing depth would affect the degree of clonotype sharing among donors. The small number of donors limited the genetic and exposure-history diversity represented. Even with the large sequencing depth, rarefaction of the sorted-subset datasets indicated that sequencing was incomplete.

The sample consisted of naive CD4+ T cells sorted from blood. In the paper's terms, the cell subset or site label means: CD45RA+ positively selected. Rearrangement joined TRBV6-1 to TRBJ2-5, with TRBD2 as a weak D call on 5 bases. The receptor was derived from a man aged 30 to 45 in good health. DNA sequence: TGTGCCAGCAGTCCCTTAGGTTCCGGGGAAGAGACCCAGTACTTC. The translation is CASSPLGSGEETQYF.